Each of the 27 T cell receptor beta chains below was sequenced from the same sample in a study of shared T cell receptors in the human thymus. Assay used: immunoSEQ multiplex PCR; TCRdb lists only in-frame clones, some missing. Seen here are hundreds of thousands of clones, around 87% observed once, and the top ten hold just under 0.0095%. This sample was also put to use in a study of human thymus T cells.

Sequencing was performed on thymocytes. The source of these receptors is a boy under two years old with a congenital heart defect.

This rearrangement joins TRBV2 to TRBJ2-7; TRBD1 matches 8 bases. In germline, CDR1 is SNHLY, CDR2 FYNNEI. CDR3 size: 14 residues. V gave up 5 bases and J gave up 5 bases; unmatched junction bases: 8. CDR3 in amino acids: CASSSRTGSHEQYF. The CDR3 coding sequence is TGTGCCAGCAGTTCAAGGACAGGGTCCCACGAGCAGTACTTC.

The chain links TRBV5-4 to TRBJ1-6; a weak D match, TRBD1 (6 bases). The germline CDR1 and CDR2 sequences are SGHNT and YYREEE (reference sequence). Trimming removed 2 bases at V and 5 bases at J, with 14 bases between. This CDR3 has 16 amino acids. CDR3 in amino acids: CASSLKRTDHNSPLHF. Here the CDR3 DNA reads TGTGCCAGCAGCTTAAAAAGGACAGACCATAATTCACCCCTCCACTTT.

The V call is TRBV9, the J call TRBJ2-3; 8 nucleotides agree with TRBD2. V lost 2 bases and J lost 0; bases outside the gene matches: 5. Germline V gene lookup returns CDR1 SGDLS and CDR2 YYNGEE. The CDR3 has 16 amino acids. The CDR3 DNA follows: TGTGCCAGCAGCGTGTACGGGAGGGAAAGCACAGATACGCAGTATTTT. Translation: CASSVYGRESTDTQYF.

The gene calls are TRBV27 and TRBJ2-7, with 7 positions matching TRBD1. The CDR3 spans 14 residues. CDR1 and CDR2 from the germline V gene are MNHEY and SMNVEV (reference sequence). The V gene end was trimmed by 10 bases and the J gene end by 2 bases; junction bases not matched to a gene: 11. CDR3 DNA sequence: TGTGCCACATCCCGGACAGGTTCGGCCTACGAGCAGTACTTC. It is translated as CATSRTGSAYEQYF.

CDR3 sequence (DNA): TGTGCCAGCAGCTTAGGAGGACCCCCGCAGGGGTTTGAAGCTTTCTTT. Translated, it gives CASSLGGPPQGFEAFF. V usage is TRBV7-9 and J usage is TRBJ1-1; D might be TRBD1 (6 bases). The germline V and J ends were trimmed by 1 base and 7 bases, with 19 bases remaining between them. The germline V gene has CDR1 SEHNR and CDR2 FQNEAQ (reference sequence). CDR3 length: 16 amino acids.

V is TRBV2 and J is TRBJ2-2; 9 bases align to TRBD1. J was trimmed by 5 bases and V by 8 bases; bases with no gene match: 6. The CDR3 consists of 14 residues. Germline CDR1 is SNHLY and CDR2 is FYNNEI. CDR3 bases: TGTGCCAGCGGAGGGGACAGGGTTACCGGGGAGCTGTTTTTT. Translating it yields CASGGDRVTGELFF.

The V call is TRBV4-1, the J call TRBJ1-4; 8 nucleotides align to TRBD1. CDR3 size: 15 residues. V shed 1 base and J 6 bases; nucleotides not matched to a gene: 4. Germline values: CDR1 MGHRA, CDR2 YSYEKL. CDR3 in amino acids: CASSQGQGRDEKLFF. The CDR3 DNA sequence: TGCGCCAGCAGCCAAGGACAGGGGAGGGATGAAAAACTGTTTTTT.

The chain uses TRBV19 and TRBJ2-3, with 7 bases lining up with TRBD1. J lost 8 bases, V lost 6 bases, and 17 bases had no gene match. In germline, CDR1 is LNHDA, CDR2 SQIVND (reference sequence). The CDR3 length is 16 residues. This chain's CDR3 is CASSKAGQAAECTQYF. CDR3 nucleotide sequence: TGTGCCAGTAGCAAAGCCGGACAGGCCGCAGAATGTACGCAGTATTTT.

J is TRBJ2-2 and V is TRBV5-1, with D tentatively TRBD1 (6 bases). The CDR3 is 15 residues long. Deletions cut 2 bases from V and 6 bases from J, with 14 bases between. Germline CDR1 reads SGHRS; CDR2 reads YFSETQ. The CDR3 region is CASSLSGTSPGELFF. As DNA, the CDR3 is TGCGCCAGCAGCTTATCCGGGACATCACCCGGGGAGCTGTTTTTT. The whole variable domain, remainder taken from reference TRBV5-1 and TRBJ2-2, is KAGVTQTPRYLIKTRGQQVTLSCSPISGHRSVSWYQQTPGQGLQFLFEYFSETQRNKGNFPGRFSGRQFSNSRSEMNVSTLELGDSALYLCASSLSGTSPGELFFGEGSRLTVL.

This clone was detected a few times. This rearrangement joins TRBV12-5 to TRBJ2-7; the match to TRBD1 covers 7 bases. The ends lost 2 bases at V and 0 bases at J; junction bases unmatched: 10. Germline lookup yields CDR1 LGHNT and CDR2 FRNRAP. This CDR3 contains 17 residues. In nucleotides, the CDR3 is TGTGCTAGTGGTTTGCCTAGGTCCGGGACAGCCTCCTACGAGCAGTACTTC. Translating gives CASGLPRSGTASYEQYF.

The rearrangement joins TRBV9 to TRBJ2-7; TRBD1 matches at 8 bases. Germline CDR1 and CDR2: SGDLS and YYNGEE. Trimming took 0 bases from V and 6 from J; bases not matched to a gene: 5. CDR3 length: 14 residues. CDR3 nucleotides: TGTGCCAGCAGCGTAGTAAACAGGGGGGCCGAGCAGTACTTC. It encodes CASSVVNRGAEQYF. Combining the CDR3 with reference TRBV9 and TRBJ2-7 gives the whole variable domain DSGVTQTPKHLITATGQRVTLRCSPRSGDLSVYWYQQSLDQGLQFLIQYYNGEERAKGNILERFSAQQFPDLHSELNLSSLELGDSALYFCASSVVNRGAEQYFGPGTRLTVT.

The chain recombines TRBV6-4 with TRBJ2-1; no firm D call. Germline V gene data show CDR1 as MRHNA and CDR2 as SNTAGT. The length of the CDR3 is 13 residues. V was trimmed by 5 bases and J by 1 base, leaving 6 bases between them. CDR3 in amino acids: CASSQQSYNEQFF. The CDR3 DNA reads TGTGCCAGCAGTCAACAGTCCTACAATGAGCAGTTCTTC.

V and J are TRBV4-3 and TRBJ2-1; 10 nucleotides align to TRBD1. The junction had 10 bases not matched to a gene; V was cut back by 9 bases and J by 5 bases. The CDR3 runs to 15 residues. Per the germline V gene, CDR1 is LGHNA and CDR2 is YSLEER. CDR3 sequence (DNA): TGCGCCAGTTCCCTCTCGGGACAGGGGAACAATGAGCAGTTCTTC. Its translation: CASSLSGQGNNEQFF.

The chain employs TRBV30 and TRBJ2-7; D gene ambiguous. The CDR3 covers 10 residues. The V end was cut by 5 bases, the J end by 5 bases, with 7 bases between. Germline CDR1 and CDR2: GTSNPN and SVGIG (reference sequence). CDR3 DNA sequence: TGTGCCTGGCAGGATGACGAGCAGTACTTC. Translated, it gives CAWQDDEQYF.

The CDR3 here is CSVEDTGTSGDREQFF. CDR3 coding DNA: TGCAGCGTTGAAGATACAGGGACTAGCGGGGACCGGGAGCAGTTCTTC. This chain joins TRBV29-1 and TRBJ2-1, with 13 bases matching TRBD2. The CDR3 extends over 16 amino acids. Losses at the gene ends were 0 bases for V and 10 bases for J; bases not matched to a gene: 9. Per the germline V gene, CDR1 is SQVTM and CDR2 is ANQGSEA.

The J gene is TRBJ1-1, the V gene TRBV6-5, with a possible D match to TRBD1 (6 bases). Trimming shortened V by 7 bases and J by 5 bases, and 20 bases separated the two germline ends. This CDR3 is built from 15 residues. Per the germline V gene, CDR1 is MNHEY and CDR2 is SVGAGI. The CDR3 loop reads CASTSSGVDLTEAFF. The CDR3, as DNA: TGTGCCAGCACCTCGTCAGGGGTTGATTTGACTGAAGCTTTCTTT.

The CDR3 DNA follows: TGTGCCAGCAGTTACTTGGGGGGAGGAGAGACCCAGTACTTC. Its protein is CASSYLGGGETQYF. This chain links TRBV6-5 with TRBJ2-5; D is perhaps TRBD2 (6 bases). CDR1 is MNHEY, CDR2 SVGAGI, per germline. Trimming removed 1 base at V and 4 bases at J, with 10 bases between. The CDR3 loop spans 14 amino acids.

The chain recombines TRBV7-9 with TRBJ2-7, with TRBD1 identical over 8 bases. Trimming took 2 bases from V and 5 from J; bases not matched to a gene: 14. CDR3 size: 17 residues. The germline CDR1 and CDR2 sequences are SEHNR and FQNEAQ (reference sequence). For the CDR3, the DNA is TGTGCCAGCAGCTTAAAGGATGACGAGACAGGGGACAACGAGCAGTACTTC. It is translated as CASSLKDDETGDNEQYF.

V gene TRBV4-3 combines with J gene TRBJ1-2, with D possibly being TRBD1 (5 bases). CDR1 is LGHNA and CDR2 is YSLEER in the germline V gene. The V end lost 0 bases, the J end lost 3 bases, and 14 bases lay between the germline ends. The CDR3 totals 16 residues. DNA of the CDR3: TGCGCCAGCAGCCAAGAAAGAAAGGACATACACTATGGCTACACCTTC. Residues: CASSQERKDIHYGYTF.

The V gene is TRBV5-1, the J gene TRBJ2-2; D is unresolved. The CDR3 consists of 15 residues. V was clipped by 5 bases and J by 1 base, with 12 bases between them. From germline, CDR1 is SGHRS and CDR2 YFSETQ. This CDR3 reads CASRFKEMNTGELFF. The CDR3 DNA is TGCGCCAGCAGATTCAAGGAGATGAACACCGGGGAGCTGTTTTTT.

The chain is built from TRBV4-2 and TRBJ2-1; 9 nucleotides match TRBD1. Germline CDR1 reads LGHNA; CDR2 reads YNFKEQ. V lost 1 base, J lost 7 bases, and 8 bases stayed unmatched. This CDR3 has 16 amino acids. CDR3 in amino acids: CASSQGCTQGANEQFF. Written as DNA, the CDR3 is TGTGCCAGCAGCCAAGGGTGTACACAGGGGGCTAATGAGCAGTTCTTC.

The chain uses TRBV7-6 and TRBJ2-1; 10 nucleotides agree with TRBD1. This CDR3 is built from 16 residues. Germline values: CDR1 SGHVS, CDR2 FNYEAQ. Trimming cost V 4 bases and J 8 bases; bases outside gene matches: 11. DNA of the CDR3: TGTGCCAGCAGCTCCACCGGGACAGGGGTCGCGTATGAGCAGTTCTTC. Amino acid sequence: CASSSTGTGVAYEQFF.

The chain uses TRBV5-1 and TRBJ2-3; no definite D call. CDR3 length: 15 residues. V was clipped by 4 bases and J by 6 bases, with 18 bases between them. CDR1 and CDR2 (germline): SGHRS, YFSETQ. The CDR3 DNA sequence: TGCGCCAGCAGCATAAGCTCCCCTGAGAGGGATACGCAGTATTTT. It is translated as CASSISSPERDTQYF.

The rearrangement joins TRBV28 to TRBJ2-1; 7 bases map to TRBD2. This CDR3 contains 15 residues. The germline gives CDR1 MDHEN, CDR2 SYDVKM. V shed 5 bases and J 6 bases; nucleotides not matched to a gene: 10. The CDR3 DNA sequence: TGTGCCAGCAGTCCCCGGCGGGAGACTGGCAATGAGCAGTTCTTC. Its protein product is CASSPRRETGNEQFF. The complete variable domain, with remaining parts taken from reference TRBV28 and TRBJ2-1, reads DVKVTQSSRYLVKRTGEKVFLECVQDMDHENMFWYRQDPGLGLRLIYFSYDVKMKEKGDIPEGYSVSREKKERFSLILESASTNQTSMYLCASSPRRETGNEQFFGPGTRLTVL.

The V and J genes are TRBV7-9 and TRBJ1-4; 10 bases align to TRBD1. The V gene end was trimmed by 2 bases and the J gene end by 9 bases; junction bases not matched to a gene: 9. The CDR3 is 16 residues long. Germline V gives CDR1 SEHNR, CDR2 FQNEAQ (reference sequence). This chain's CDR3 is CASSLYGTGELKKLFF. CDR3 sequence (DNA): TGTGCCAGCAGCTTATACGGGACAGGGGAGTTGAAAAAACTGTTTTTT.

The chain is built from TRBV27 and TRBJ2-2; no reliable D call. In germline, CDR1 is MNHEY, CDR2 SMNVEV (reference sequence). V gave up 5 bases and J gave up 1 base, with 8 bases separating them. There are 14 residues in the CDR3. DNA of the CDR3: TGTGCCAGCAGTCCCCACAGGAACACCGGGGAGCTGTTTTTT. Encoded protein: CASSPHRNTGELFF.

The chain joins TRBV28 to TRBJ1-4; D gene uncertain. The V and J ends lost 3 bases and 0 bases respectively, with 8 bases between them. This CDR3 has 15 amino acids. Germline V gene lookup returns CDR1 MDHEN and CDR2 SYDVKM. Written as DNA, the CDR3 is TGTGCCAGCAGTTTTGGACTGCCAACTAATGAAAAACTGTTTTTT. Residues: CASSFGLPTNEKLFF. Variable domain in full (rest from reference TRBV28 and TRBJ1-4): DVKVTQSSRYLVKRTGEKVFLECVQDMDHENMFWYRQDPGLGLRLIYFSYDVKMKEKGDIPEGYSVSREKKERFSLILESASTNQTSMYLCASSFGLPTNEKLFFGSGTQLSVL.